These 20 T cell receptor beta chains were sequenced from one sample in a study of blood T cell repertoires in COVID-19. The method was immunoSEQ multiplex PCR; TCRdb's version includes in-frame clones alone and lacks a portion of them. The sample has tens of thousands of clones; about 87% are singletons. The sequenced material came from peripheral blood. Receptors originate from a man aged 45-65 years with active COVID-19.

The chain links TRBV4-1 to TRBJ2-3, with 11 bases lining up with TRBD2. Per the germline V gene, CDR1 is MGHRA and CDR2 is YSYEKL. The ends lost 2 bases at V and 0 bases at J; junction bases unmatched: 13. CDR3 length equals 20 residues. The CDR3 nucleotides read TGCGCCAGCAGCCAAAGAGGTCTGGCTAGCGGGAGGACTAGCACAGATACGCAGTATTTT. This encodes CASSQRGLASGRTSTDTQYF.

This clone has just one count. The chain links TRBV9 to TRBJ2-7; 8 bases fit TRBD1. The CDR3 is made up of 14 amino acids. Per germline, CDR1 SGDLS and CDR2 YYNGEE. The V gene end was trimmed by 3 bases and the J gene end by 5 bases; junction bases not matched to a gene: 7. The CDR3, as DNA: TGTGCCAGCAGCGCCGGACAGGGTAGAGACGAGCAGTACTTC. Its translation: CASSAGQGRDEQYF.

The J gene is TRBJ2-1, the V gene TRBV7-9; D is unresolved. The germline CDR1 and CDR2 sequences are SEHNR and FQNEAQ (reference sequence). This CDR3 is 13 amino acids long. Trimming cost V 5 bases and J 15 bases, with 20 bases left between them. DNA of the CDR3: TGTGCCAGCAGCCCAGTCGGTCTGGGCTTAGTGTTCTTC. Its translation: CASSPVGLGLVFF.

J is TRBJ1-2 and V is TRBV6-5; 7 bases agree with TRBD1. Trimming cost V 6 bases and J 5 bases; bases outside gene matches: 6. Germline V lookup: CDR1 MNHEY, CDR2 SVGAGI. The length of the CDR3 is 13 residues. CDR3 in amino acids: CASRLGQYYGYTF. In DNA, the CDR3 is TGTGCCAGCAGGCTGGGACAGTATTATGGCTACACCTTC.

The chain carries TRBV19 and TRBJ1-1; possibly TRBD1 for D (6 bases). CDR1 and CDR2 from the germline V gene are LNHDA and SQIVND (reference sequence). Trimming took off 4 bases at V and 4 bases at J, with 13 bases between the two ends. CDR3 size: 14 residues. This chain's CDR3 is CASSNRAEVTEAFF. CDR3 DNA: TGTGCCAGTAGTAACAGGGCAGAGGTCACTGAAGCTTTCTTT.

The chain joins TRBV7-2 to TRBJ1-5, with D unresolved. The CDR3 runs to 16 residues. Germline lookup yields CDR1 SGHTA and CDR2 FQGNSA. V was cut by 1 base and J by 3 bases, with 13 bases left in between. The CDR3 loop is CASSLGGRETNQPQHF. For the CDR3, the DNA is TGTGCCAGCAGCTTAGGAGGAAGGGAGACCAATCAGCCCCAGCATTTT.

The genes are TRBV19 and TRBJ1-5, with TRBD1 matching 10 bases. The CDR3 runs 16 residues. Germline lookup yields CDR1 LNHDA and CDR2 SQIVND (reference sequence). The V and J ends lost 6 bases and 0 bases, in that order; junction bases with no gene match: 5. The CDR3 DNA sequence: TGTGCCAGTAGGACAGGGGGCCCAAATAGCAATCAGCCCCAGCATTTT. It yields the protein CASRTGGPNSNQPQHF.

This clone was counted a few times. V gene TRBV5-1 combines with J gene TRBJ1-6, with D tentatively TRBD1 (6 bases). V lost 4 bases and J lost 3, with 8 bases in between. Germline CDR1 SGHRS, CDR2 YFSETQ. CDR3 size: 14 residues. The CDR3 coding sequence is TGCGCCAGCAGCGAAGGGGGCTATAATTCACCCCTCCACTTT. As protein: CASSEGGYNSPLHF. The full variable domain, its missing parts supplied by reference TRBV5-1 and TRBJ1-6, is KAGVTQTPRYLIKTRGQQVTLSCSPISGHRSVSWYQQTPGQGLQFLFEYFSETQRNKGNFPGRFSGRQFSNSRSEMNVSTLELGDSALYLCASSEGGYNSPLHFGNGTRLTVT.

CDR3 region: CASSLYREGAKNIQYF. In nucleotides, the CDR3 is TGTGCCAGCAGTTTATACAGGGAGGGAGCCAAAAACATTCAGTACTTC. V and J are TRBV27 and TRBJ2-4; possible D gene TRBD2, 7 bases. This CDR3 spans 16 amino acids. V was pared by 1 base and J by 0 bases, with 10 bases between. Germline CDR1 MNHEY, CDR2 SMNVEV (reference sequence).

This clone showed up just once. The genes are TRBV28 and TRBJ1-5, with D tentatively TRBD1 (5 bases). Trimming stripped 6 bases from V and 0 bases from J, with 9 bases between. CDR1 is MDHEN, CDR2 SYDVKM, per germline. CDR3 length equals 14 residues. CDR3 loop: CASRGGVSNQPQHF. The CDR3 coding sequence is TGTGCCAGCAGGGGGGGGGTTAGCAATCAGCCCCAGCATTTT.

Here the CDR3 reads CAIKSDNEQFF. The CDR3 DNA sequence: TGTGCCATCAAATCCGACAATGAGCAGTTCTTC. V is TRBV10-3 and J is TRBJ2-1; D unclear. V was clipped by 7 bases and J by 5 bases, with 6 bases between them. Germline CDR1 is ENHRY and CDR2 is SYGVKD. This CDR3 is 11 amino acids long.

This clone occurred once. The CDR3 region is CASSPGTSSYNEQFF. DNA for the CDR3: TGTGCCAGCAGTCCCGGGACTAGCTCGTACAATGAGCAGTTCTTC. The gene calls are TRBV27 and TRBJ2-1; TRBD2 agrees at 9 bases. The CDR3 has 15 amino acids. Germline V gives CDR1 MNHEY, CDR2 SMNVEV (reference sequence). Unmatched junction bases numbered 6, after V lost 5 bases and J lost 4 bases.

The genes are TRBV29-1 and TRBJ2-2, with 13 positions matching TRBD2. The CDR3 contains 15 residues. Germline V CDR1 and CDR2: SQVTM, ANQGSEA. V was clipped by 5 bases and J by 3 bases; unmatched bases: 3. The CDR3 DNA follows: TGCAGCGTTCGGACTAGCGGGGGATACACCGGGGAGCTGTTTTTT. Protein: CSVRTSGGYTGELFF.

J is TRBJ2-3 and V is TRBV15, with 8 bases matching TRBD2. The junction had 6 bases not matched to a gene; V was cut back by 0 bases and J by 4 bases. There are 16 residues in the CDR3. Germline CDR1 reads LNHNV; CDR2 reads YYDKDF (reference sequence). CDR3 loop: CATSREASGRADTQYF. CDR3 nucleotide sequence: TGTGCCACCAGCAGAGAAGCAAGCGGGAGAGCAGATACGCAGTATTTT.

The rearrangement joins TRBV9 to TRBJ2-3, with a weak D call TRBD1 (5 bases). Germline CDR1 and CDR2: SGDLS and YYNGEE. V was cut by 4 bases and J by 3 bases, with 12 bases left in between. The CDR3 length is 14 residues. The CDR3 DNA reads as TGTGCCAGCAGCTCCGGAAGGGGAACAGATACGCAGTATTTT. Residues: CASSSGRGTDTQYF.

V usage is TRBV7-6 and J usage is TRBJ2-2; TRBD2 matches 15 bases. Germline V CDR1 and CDR2: SGHVS, FNYEAQ. The junction had 10 bases not matched to a gene; V was cut back by 6 bases and J by 2 bases. The CDR3 runs to 19 residues. The CDR3 nucleotides are TGTGCCAGCAGTTTCCCCGGGACTAGCGGGGGGCTCAACACCGGGGAGCTGTTTTTT. Its translation is CASSFPGTSGGLNTGELFF.

The chain carries TRBV12-3 or TRBV12-4 and TRBJ2-1; D is unclear. The CDR3 loop spans 11 amino acids. V was trimmed by 6 bases and J by 7 bases, leaving 7 bases between them. CDR3 residues: CASSRRNEQFF. For the CDR3, the DNA is TGTGCCAGCAGCCGCCGGAATGAGCAGTTCTTC.

The chain links TRBV27 to TRBJ1-1, with TRBD1 matching over 9 bases. V lost 5 bases and J lost 5; bases outside the gene matches: 9. Germline CDR1 and CDR2: MNHEY and SMNVEV (reference sequence). The CDR3 runs 15 residues. The CDR3 spells CASSNPDRGGTEAFF. CDR3 sequence (DNA): TGTGCCAGCAGTAACCCGGACAGGGGAGGAACTGAAGCTTTCTTT.

The chain is built from TRBV7-6 and TRBJ1-3; no clear D. Germline V lookup: CDR1 SGHVS, CDR2 FNYEAQ. The CDR3 sequence is 15 residues long. V was clipped by 1 base and J by 0 bases, with 7 bases between them. DNA for the CDR3: TGTGCCAGCAGCTTAGGACAAACCTCTGGAAACACCATATATTTT. Its translation is CASSLGQTSGNTIYF.

The CDR3 reads CASSQTSGRSETQYF. The CDR3 DNA is TGTGCCAGCAGCCAAACTAGCGGGAGGTCAGAGACCCAGTACTTC. The chain couples TRBV11-1 to TRBJ2-5; 12 positions match TRBD2. J lost 4 bases, V lost 5 bases, and 5 bases had no gene match. The CDR3 has 15 amino acids. Germline CDR1 reads SGHAT; CDR2 reads FQDESV (reference sequence).